This T cell receptor gamma chain was obtained from a study of γδ T cells in repeated Plasmodium falciparum infection. Study information: Samples were taken at baseline, before some infections, and 21 days after each.

Germline CDR1 is GITISATS and CDR2 is ISYDGTV (reference sequence). The CDR3 has 15 residues. Bulk repertoires came from Vgamma9/Vdelta2+ or Vdelta2-negative gammadelta T cells flow-sorted from PBMC. This clone was counted at least ten times. TCRdb attributes to this sequence the protein of a much larger clone, which differs from the DNA translation at residue 13; a read error is likely, and the protein displayed is translated from the DNA. TCRdb re-analyzed the multiplex PCR reads via CATT. The top ten clones hold just under 20% of a sample with 25,000 to 35,000 gamma-chain clones, more than 1.4% of them seen once.

The sequence came from a pool of human donors (malaria-infected and uninfected, not separated). There is no J gene call, but TRGV9 is given as the V gene. What was sequenced was gamma-delta T cells from blood. The CDR3 DNA follows: TGTGCCTTGTGGGAGGTGTCCATCCAATATTATAAGGAACTCTTT. Protein product: CALWEVSIQYYKELF.